The 32 T cell receptor beta chains in this list originate from one sample, sequenced in a study of blood T cell repertoires in COVID-19. Assay: immunoSEQ multiplex PCR; the TCRdb copy retains only in-frame clones and omits some. This sample yields approximately 300,000 clones, of which approximately 88% are seen a single time; about 6.8% belongs to the top ten. Sequencing was performed on peripheral blood. These receptors were taken from a man between 18 and 29 years old who had recovered from COVID-19.

The V gene is TRBV28, the J gene TRBJ1-4; D possibly corresponds to TRBD1 (5 bases). The V end lost 8 bases, the J end lost 0 bases, and 10 bases lay between the germline ends. CDR1 MDHEN and CDR2 SYDVKM come from the germline V gene. This CDR3 is built from 14 residues. The CDR3, as DNA: TGTGCCAGCTCGTCGGGGGCAACTAATGAAAAACTGTTTTTT. Protein: CASSSGATNEKLFF. Full variable domain (remainder filled in from reference TRBV28 and TRBJ1-4): DVKVTQSSRYLVKRTGEKVFLECVQDMDHENMFWYRQDPGLGLRLIYFSYDVKMKEKGDIPEGYSVSREKKERFSLILESASTNQTSMYLCASSSGATNEKLFFGSGTQLSVL.

V gene TRBV27 combines with J gene TRBJ1-1; no definite D call. The V and J ends lost 4 bases and 2 bases respectively, with 8 bases between them. Germline-derived CDR1 and CDR2 are MNHEY and SMNVEV (reference sequence). CDR3 length: 13 amino acids. CDR3 coding DNA: TGTGCCAGCAGTTGGGCAGTAAACACTGAAGCTTTCTTT. It encodes CASSWAVNTEAFF.

This sequence joins TRBV11-2 and TRBJ2-3, with D tentatively TRBD2 (6 bases). There are 15 residues in the CDR3. The V end lost 5 bases, the J end lost 2 bases, and 14 bases lay between the germline ends. Germline V gene lookup returns CDR1 SGHAT and CDR2 FQNNGV. The CDR3 coding sequence is TGTGCCAGCAGCACCTTAGCGGCCCACACAGATACGCAGTATTTT. Translation: CASSTLAAHTDTQYF.

This clone appeared a single time. The chain has TRBV18 and TRBJ1-4; 8 bases agree with TRBD1. The CDR3 contains 15 residues. The V segment lost 3 bases and the J segment 4 bases; nucleotides outside the gene matches: 4. Per germline, CDR1 KGHSH and CDR2 LQKENI. Here the CDR3 DNA reads TGTGCCAGCTCACCCCCGGGACAGGATAATGAAAAACTGTTTTTT. Translated: CASSPPGQDNEKLFF.

This chain connects TRBV5-1 to TRBJ2-7; unclear D gene. The CDR3 has 14 residues. Trimming removed 0 bases at V and 3 bases at J, with 10 bases between. Germline V gene lookup returns CDR1 SGHRS and CDR2 YFSETQ. The CDR3 region has the DNA TGCGCCAGCAGCTTGGTAGTGGGCCGCTACGAGCAGTACTTC. Its protein product is CASSLVVGRYEQYF.

V is TRBV9 and J is TRBJ1-2; D is ambiguous. The germline V gene has CDR1 SGDLS and CDR2 YYNGEE. The V end lost 2 bases, the J end lost 0 bases, and 5 bases lay between the germline ends. This CDR3 comprises 13 residues. Here the CDR3 DNA reads TGTGCCAGCAGCGTTAGCACTAACTATGGCTACACCTTC. Residues: CASSVSTNYGYTF. Drawing the rest from reference TRBV9 and TRBJ1-2, the complete variable domain is DSGVTQTPKHLITATGQRVTLRCSPRSGDLSVYWYQQSLDQGLQFLIQYYNGEERAKGNILERFSAQQFPDLHSELNLSSLELGDSALYFCASSVSTNYGYTFGSGTRLTVV.

This chain links TRBV7-2 with TRBJ1-5, with D unclear. The CDR3 sequence is 13 residues long. V lost 6 bases, J lost 3 bases, and 9 bases lay in between. Germline V gene lookup returns CDR1 SGHTA and CDR2 FQGNSA. CDR3 sequence: CASSSANNQPQHF. The CDR3 coding sequence is TGTGCCAGCAGTTCCGCTAACAATCAGCCCCAGCATTTT.

The rearrangement joins TRBV18 to TRBJ1-2; D remains ambiguous. Germline-derived CDR1 and CDR2 are KGHSH and LQKENI. V lost 6 bases, J lost 4 bases, and 6 bases lay in between. The length of the CDR3 is 11 residues. This chain's CDR3 is CASSPGYGYTF. The CDR3 coding sequence is TGTGCCAGCTCCCCCGGCTATGGCTACACCTTC.

The V call is TRBV25-1, the J call TRBJ1-1; 7 bases line up with TRBD1. This CDR3 is built from 14 residues. Germline CDR1 and CDR2: MGHDK and SYGVNS. Unmatched junction bases numbered 6, after V lost 7 bases and J lost 1 base. CDR3 sequence reads: CASTQTGPNTEAFF. The CDR3 DNA is TGTGCCAGCACCCAGACAGGGCCGAACACTGAAGCTTTCTTT.

The V call is TRBV12-5, the J call TRBJ2-5, with 8 bases matching TRBD1. Germline assignment: CDR1 LGHNT and CDR2 FRNRAP. Trimming cost V 6 bases and J 4 bases; bases outside gene matches: 1. The CDR3 contains 12 residues. The DNA for the CDR3 is TGTGCTAGTGGGGACAGGGTAGAGACCCAGTACTTC. It yields the protein CASGDRVETQYF.

As DNA, the CDR3 is TGCGCCAGCAGCCCTGGGTCAGGGACCTACGAGCAGTACTTC. As protein: CASSPGSGTYEQYF. The chain joins TRBV4-3 to TRBJ2-7, with D possibly TRBD1 on 5 matching bases. CDR1 is LGHNA, CDR2 YSLEER, per germline. V lost 4 bases and J lost 2, with 12 bases in between. The CDR3 is 14 residues long.

J is TRBJ2-3 and V is TRBV27, with D maybe TRBD1 (6 bases). CDR1 MNHEY and CDR2 SMNVEV come from the germline V gene (reference sequence). This CDR3 is built from 15 residues. V lost 0 bases and J lost 3, with 10 bases in between. In DNA form, the CDR3 reads TGTGCCAGCAGTTTATCTAGGGGGACAACAGATACGCAGTATTTT. Protein product: CASSLSRGTTDTQYF.

This sequence joins TRBV19 and TRBJ1-1, with a possible D match to TRBD1 (6 bases). V was cut by 3 bases and J by 3 bases, with 14 bases left in between. The CDR3 consists of 15 residues. Germline CDR1 is LNHDA and CDR2 is SQIVND (reference sequence). CDR3 DNA: TGTGCCAGTAGTATCGGGACCAGGGGCCACACTGAAGCTTTCTTT. Its protein is CASSIGTRGHTEAFF. The full variable domain, completed using reference TRBV19 and TRBJ1-1, is DGGITQSPKYLFRKEGQNVTLSCEQNLNHDAMYWYRQDPGQGLRLIYYSQIVNDFQKGDIAEGYSVSREKKESFPLTVTSAQKNPTAFYLCASSIGTRGHTEAFFGQGTRLTVV.

The chain joins TRBV5-8 to TRBJ2-5; a possible D gene is TRBD2 (6 bases). The germline CDR1 and CDR2 sequences are SGHTS and YDEGEE. CDR3 length equals 14 residues. Trimming took 0 bases from V and 4 from J, leaving 10 bases between them. The CDR3 coding sequence is TGTGCCAGCAGCTTGGGCGGGGTTCGAGAGACCCAGTACTTC. Its protein is CASSLGGVRETQYF.

This sequence joins TRBV19 and TRBJ1-4, with 7 bases that match TRBD1. Germline V gene sequence: CDR1 LNHDA, CDR2 SQIVND (reference sequence). CDR3 size: 13 residues. With 10 bases clipped from V and 4 bases from J, the junction kept 6 bases outside the gene matches. The CDR3 loop is CATGTASNEKLFF. Written as DNA, the CDR3 is TGTGCCACCGGGACAGCCAGTAATGAAAAACTGTTTTTT.

The chain combines TRBV11-2 with TRBJ2-7, with 10 bases matching TRBD1. The CDR3 runs to 15 residues. The ends lost 6 bases at V and 5 bases at J; junction bases unmatched: 10. Germline V gene sequence: CDR1 SGHAT, CDR2 FQNNGV. The CDR3 DNA follows: TGTGCCAGCAGAACCCCGGGACAGGGGTCCCACGAGCAGTACTTC. It translates to CASRTPGQGSHEQYF.

The chain links TRBV9 to TRBJ2-5; D might be TRBD2 (5 bases). The germline CDR1 and CDR2 sequences are SGDLS and YYNGEE. Trimming took 8 bases from V and 0 from J, leaving 17 bases between them. The CDR3 has 15 residues. DNA of the CDR3: TGTGCCAGTTCGTCTGCGGGCCCCCACCAAGAGACCCAGTACTTC. The encoded protein is CASSSAGPHQETQYF.

This clone was observed a handful of times. The chain has TRBV29-1 and TRBJ2-7, with D maybe TRBD1 (6 bases). The CDR3 runs to 16 residues. The V end lost 5 bases, the J end lost 0 bases, and 20 bases lay between the germline ends. Germline values: CDR1 SQVTM, CDR2 ANQGSEA. CDR3 protein: CSVLLGGSASSYEQYF. For the CDR3, the DNA is TGCAGCGTTCTCCTAGGGGGTTCGGCGAGCTCCTACGAGCAGTACTTC.

CDR3 amino acids: CASSLNSIVPLNTEAFF. CDR3 sequence (DNA): TGTGCCAGCAGCTTAAACTCGATAGTCCCTTTGAACACTGAAGCTTTCTTT. This chain uses TRBV7-9 with TRBJ1-1, with unresolved D. CDR1 SEHNR and CDR2 FQNEAQ come from the germline V gene (reference sequence). The CDR3 has 17 amino acids. V was pared by 2 bases and J by 0 bases, with 16 bases between.

J is TRBJ1-2 and V is TRBV5-1; D might be TRBD1 (6 bases). This CDR3 comprises 14 residues. Germline V gives CDR1 SGHRS, CDR2 YFSETQ. V shed 3 bases and J shed 6 bases, with 15 bases lying between them. The CDR3 DNA follows: TGCGCCAGCAGCTCTCTACAGGGTCCGGATGGCTACACCTTC. Residues: CASSSLQGPDGYTF.

A single count supports this clone. The chain combines TRBV25-1 with TRBJ1-4; a weak D match, TRBD1 (5 bases). Germline V lookup: CDR1 MGHDK, CDR2 SYGVNS. This CDR3 has 15 residues. Trimming removed 1 base from V and 8 bases from J, with 14 bases in between. Written as DNA, the CDR3 is TGTGCCAGCAGTGAATTGGAGGGGTTGGGCGAAAAACTGTTTTTT. Translation gives CASSELEGLGEKLFF.

The genes are TRBV7-9 and TRBJ1-2; 11 bases are shared with TRBD1. V was pared by 6 bases and J by 7 bases, with 10 bases of the junction left unmatched. Germline V gene lookup returns CDR1 SEHNR and CDR2 FQNEAQ (reference sequence). This CDR3 is 15 amino acids long. The CDR3 nucleotides read TGTGCCAGCAGTGGTGGACAGGGGGCATGGAGTGGCTACACCTTC. Translated: CASSGGQGAWSGYTF.

The chain links TRBV12-3 or TRBV12-4 to TRBJ1-1; D is perhaps TRBD1 (6 bases). V was trimmed by 9 bases and J by 3 bases, leaving 14 bases between them. This CDR3 has 13 residues. The CDR3 DNA reads as TGTGCCAGTAGGGGGGGATGGGACACTGAAGCTTTCTTT. It translates to CASRGGWDTEAFF.

The chain uses TRBV6-2 or TRBV6-3 and TRBJ2-2; D gene ambiguous. The germline V and J ends were trimmed by 2 bases and 6 bases, with 7 bases remaining between them. The CDR3 length is 13 residues. Germline loops: CDR1 MNHEY, CDR2 SVGEGT. This CDR3 is CASSYGVAGELFF. CDR3 in DNA: TGTGCCAGCAGTTACGGAGTGGCCGGGGAGCTGTTTTTT.

This rearrangement joins TRBV7-9 to TRBJ2-3; unclear D gene. This CDR3 contains 15 residues. V lost 4 bases, J lost 1 base, and 12 bases lay in between. Germline V lookup: CDR1 SEHNR, CDR2 FQNEAQ (reference sequence). Here the CDR3 DNA reads TGTGCCAGCAGCTCCAGCTTTACAGGCACAGATACGCAGTATTTT. It specifies CASSSSFTGTDTQYF.

This clone was found once. The rearrangement links TRBV10-2 to TRBJ2-2; 8 nucleotides agree with TRBD2. The CDR3 sequence is 14 residues long. From germline, CDR1 is WSHSY and CDR2 SAAADI. Trimming cost V 4 bases and J 5 bases; bases outside gene matches: 3. CDR3 DNA: TGCGCCAGCAGTGCAGGGACTAGGACCGGGGAGCTGTTTTTT. This codes for CASSAGTRTGELFF.

This clone is a singleton in its sample. The J gene is TRBJ2-5, the V gene TRBV4-1, with 9 positions matching TRBD2. In germline, CDR1 is MGHRA, CDR2 YSYEKL. CDR3 size: 15 residues. V trimming: 3 bases; J trimming: 2 bases; junction bases outside the gene matches: 4. The CDR3 DNA follows: TGCGCCAGCAGCCAGGGCGGGGGGGAGCAAGAGACCCAGTACTTC. Translating gives CASSQGGGEQETQYF.

A single count supports this clone. The rearrangement links TRBV5-6 to TRBJ1-2, with 10 bases aligning to TRBD1. V was pared by 0 bases and J by 4 bases, with 12 bases of the junction left unmatched. Germline V gene data show CDR1 as SGHDT and CDR2 as YYEEEE. The CDR3 is made up of 18 amino acids. The CDR3 is CASSLAGGQGPFSYGYTF. The CDR3 DNA sequence: TGTGCCAGCAGCTTGGCGGGGGGACAGGGGCCCTTTAGCTATGGCTACACCTTC. The full variable domain, completed using reference TRBV5-6 and TRBJ1-2, is DAGVTQSPTHLIKTRGQQVTLRCSPKSGHDTVSWYQQALGQGPQFIFQYYEEEERQRGNFPDRFSGHQFPNYSSELNVNALLLGDSALYLCASSLAGGQGPFSYGYTFGSGTRLTVV.

The rearrangement links TRBV7-9 to TRBJ2-3; D call uncertain. V lost 5 bases and J 4 bases, leaving 13 bases between the germline ends. The V gene's germline CDR1 is SEHNR and CDR2 FQNEAQ (reference sequence). The CDR3 runs 14 residues. The CDR3 DNA reads as TGTGCCAGCAGCCCCCGCGCGAGCCCAGATACGCAGTATTTT. Encoded protein: CASSPRASPDTQYF. The full variable domain, with the rest looked up from reference TRBV7-9 and TRBJ2-3, is DTGVSQNPRHKITKRGQNVTFRCDPISEHNRLYWYRQTLGQGPEFLTYFQNEAQLEKSRLLSDRFSAERPKGSFSTLEIQRTEQGDSAMYLCASSPRASPDTQYFGPGTRLTVL.

This clone was observed a few times. The gene calls are TRBV19 and TRBJ1-6; possibly TRBD1 for D (6 bases). CDR1 and CDR2 from the germline V gene are LNHDA and SQIVND (reference sequence). V lost 5 bases to trimming and J lost 6 bases, with 11 bases between them. This CDR3 is 14 amino acids long. CDR3 protein: CASSDGGFNSPLHF. In nucleotides, the CDR3 is TGTGCCAGTAGTGATGGGGGCTTTAATTCACCCCTCCACTTT.

The chain joins TRBV18 to TRBJ1-1, with D hard to call. Trimming stripped 2 bases from V and 1 base from J, with 8 bases between. Looked up from germline, CDR1 is KGHSH and CDR2 is LQKENI. The CDR3 has 14 residues. Here the CDR3 DNA reads TGTGCCAGCTCACCAGGGCTGACGAACACTGAAGCTTTCTTT. It is translated as CASSPGLTNTEAFF. Full variable domain (outside the CDR3, taken from reference TRBV18 and TRBJ1-1): NAGVMQNPRHLVRRRGQEARLRCSPMKGHSHVYWYRQLPEEGLKFMVYLQKENIIDESGMPKERFSAEFPKEGPSILRIQQVVRGDSAAYFCASSPGLTNTEAFFGQGTRLTVV.

The chain uses TRBV9 and TRBJ1-2; D uncertain. This CDR3 is built from 15 residues. V lost 0 bases and J 3 bases, leaving 12 bases between the germline ends. The germline V gene has CDR1 SGDLS and CDR2 YYNGEE. The CDR3 sequence: CASSVGGERDYGYTF. Written as DNA, the CDR3 is TGTGCCAGCAGCGTAGGGGGAGAAAGGGACTATGGCTACACCTTC.